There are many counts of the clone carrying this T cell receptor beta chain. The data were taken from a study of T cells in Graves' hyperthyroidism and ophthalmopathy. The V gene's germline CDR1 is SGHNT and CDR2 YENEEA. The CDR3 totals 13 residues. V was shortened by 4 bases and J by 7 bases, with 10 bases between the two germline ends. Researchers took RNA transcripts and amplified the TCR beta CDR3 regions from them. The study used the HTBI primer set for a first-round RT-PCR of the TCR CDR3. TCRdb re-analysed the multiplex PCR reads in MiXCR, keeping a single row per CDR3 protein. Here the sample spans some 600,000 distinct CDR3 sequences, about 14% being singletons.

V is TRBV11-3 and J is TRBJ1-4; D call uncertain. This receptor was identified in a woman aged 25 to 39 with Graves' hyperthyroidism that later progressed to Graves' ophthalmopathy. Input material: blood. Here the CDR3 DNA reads TGTGCCAGCAGCTCTCGGTTGGGTGAAAAACTGTTTTTT. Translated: CASSSRLGEKLFF.